This is a list of T cell receptor beta chains from one sample in a study of T cell responses to AZD1222 COVID-19 vaccine. The assay was immunoSEQ multiplex PCR, and TCRdb's table has in-frame clones only and misses some. The sample contains under 150,000 clones, roughly 92% of which appear only once. The starting material was peripheral blood, obtained 28 days after the second AZD1222 dose. The source of these receptors is an adult who received the AZD1222 COVID-19 vaccine. Both conserved end residues are part of each CDR3. The order of the fields is V gene, clone size, J gene, CDR3 protein. Not all rows give a size; the values are once, few, many and, for expanded clones, a class.

TRBV4-2	-	TRBJ1-4	CASSQDGTGYRRYEKLFF
TRBV7-2	-	TRBJ1-2	CASNSPGQDYGYTF
TRBV11-1	-	TRBJ2-5	CASSLPMTSVGTQYF
TRBV5-8	few	TRBJ2-5	CASSFRNQETQYF
TRBV11-2	-	TRBJ1-6	CASSLAGTPFYF
TRBV3-1/TRBV3-2	few	TRBJ2-1	CASSQADYNEQFF
TRBV4-1	-	TRBJ1-3	CASSQVVTLRNTIYF
TRBV10-1	-	TRBJ1-5	CASSDGRSNQPQHF
TRBV6-5	-	TRBJ1-6	CATSSQVYSPLHF
TRBV18	-	TRBJ1-3	CASSPIQPFSGNTIYF